Below are 27 T cell receptor beta chains sequenced from a single sample in a study of blood T cell dynamics during melanoma immunotherapy. Here immunoSEQ multiplex PCR was the method, and the copy in TCRdb shows in-frame clones only, minus some. The data hold some 10,000 clones, with approximately 84% observed a single time. As to time point: pre-treatment baseline. This material consisted of blood, taken from a patient treated with checkpoint blockade. These receptors originate from a human donor with melanoma.

This rearrangement joins TRBV2 to TRBJ1-2, with 10 positions matching TRBD1. V lost 6 bases and J lost 3; bases outside the gene matches: 4. The CDR3 extends over 14 amino acids. Germline assignment: CDR1 SNHLY and CDR2 FYNNEI. The CDR3 sequence: CASSLGTGDYGYTF. The CDR3 bases are TGTGCCAGCAGCTTAGGGACAGGGGACTATGGCTACACCTTC.

The V call is TRBV18, the J call TRBJ1-1, with unresolved D. Germline-derived CDR1 and CDR2 are KGHSH and LQKENI. The length of the CDR3 is 13 residues. V dropped 9 bases and J dropped 4 bases, with 15 bases sitting between them. This CDR3 reads CASLRGEGTEAFF. The CDR3 nucleotides read TGTGCCAGTCTTCGGGGTGAGGGCACTGAAGCTTTCTTT.

The J gene is TRBJ2-1, the V gene TRBV7-6, with TRBD1 matching over 8 bases. The germline V gene encodes CDR1 SGHVS and CDR2 FNYEAQ. The CDR3 is made up of 17 amino acids. V was pared by 3 bases and J by 4 bases, with 11 bases of the junction left unmatched. CDR3 residues: CASSLDGQGKGYNEQFF. The CDR3 nucleotides are TGTGCCAGCAGCTTGGACGGACAGGGAAAGGGATACAATGAGCAGTTCTTC.

The chain recombines TRBV11-2 with TRBJ2-2; 8 nucleotides agree with TRBD2. The CDR3 covers 16 residues. CDR1 and CDR2 (germline): SGHAT, FQNNGV. V dropped 3 bases and J dropped 2; count of bases not matched to a gene: 5. CDR3: CASSLGRTSNTGELFF. As DNA, the CDR3 is TGTGCCAGCAGCTTGGGGAGGACTAGCAACACCGGGGAGCTGTTTTTT.

The J gene is TRBJ2-2, the V gene TRBV12-2; the table's D call of TRBD1 was not tested on the DNA. TRBV12-2 is a documented pseudogene. The CDR3 spans 15 residues. The DNA of the CDR3 is TGTGCAAGTCGCGTGACAGAACCGAACACCGGGGAGCTGTTTTTT. Its translation is CASRVTEPNTGELFF.

CDR3: CASSPRRAFNTGELFF. In DNA form, the CDR3 reads TGTGCCAGCAGCCCCCGGAGGGCGTTTAACACCGGGGAGCTGTTTTTT. This chain uses TRBV11-2 with TRBJ2-2; tentatively, D is TRBD2 (6 bases). This CDR3 contains 16 residues. Germline V gene sequence: CDR1 SGHAT, CDR2 FQNNGV. V lost 5 bases to trimming and J lost 2 bases, with 15 bases between them.

CDR3 bases: TGTGCCAGCAGCTTGGCAGCTAGCGGGACCTACGAGCAGTACTTC. This gives the protein CASSLAASGTYEQYF. The chain employs TRBV5-5 and TRBJ2-7; 9 bases agree with TRBD2. J gave up 2 bases and V 0 bases, and 3 bases lay outside the gene matches. The germline V gene encodes CDR1 SGHKS and CDR2 YYEKEE (reference sequence). This CDR3 region has 15 residues. Complete variable domain (other parts from reference TRBV5-5 and TRBJ2-7): DAGVTQSPTHLIKTRGQQVTLRCSPISGHKSVSWYQQVLGQGPQFIFQYYEKEERGRGNFPDRFSARQFPNYSSELNVNALLLGDSALYLCASSLAASGTYEQYFGPGTRLTVT.

The J gene is TRBJ2-7, the V gene TRBV5-4; the D is unclear. V was shortened by 4 bases and J by 6 bases, with 14 bases between the two germline ends. Germline V CDR1 and CDR2: SGHNT, YYREEE (reference sequence). The CDR3 runs 13 residues. The CDR3 here is CASSMGPVGEQYF. The CDR3 DNA is TGTGCCAGCAGCATGGGCCCAGTTGGCGAGCAGTACTTC.

V and J are TRBV6-5 and TRBJ1-5; D unclear. CDR1 and CDR2 (germline): MNHEY, SVGAGI. Deletions cut 6 bases from V and 2 bases from J, with 8 bases between. This CDR3 spans 13 amino acids. CDR3 nucleotide sequence: TGTGCCAGCAGGGCCGGTCGCAATCAGCCCCAGCATTTT. It translates to CASRAGRNQPQHF.

The V call is TRBV6-5, the J call TRBJ1-1; a possible D gene is TRBD1 (5 bases). V lost 2 bases to trimming and J lost 4 bases, with 14 bases between them. The CDR3 is 15 residues long. Germline CDR1 reads MNHEY; CDR2 reads SVGAGI. The CDR3 DNA reads TGTGCCAGCAGTTACCCAGGGTTGGGGGGCACTGAAGCTTTCTTT. It codes for CASSYPGLGGTEAFF.

The chain joins TRBV4-3 to TRBJ2-6, with D tentatively TRBD2 (6 bases). V lost 3 bases and J 2 bases, leaving 11 bases between the germline ends. This CDR3 contains 16 residues. Germline V lookup: CDR1 LGHNA, CDR2 YSLEER. CDR3 sequence (DNA): TGCGCCAGCAGCCATCGCGGGGCGACTGGGGCCAACGTCCTGACTTTC. This sequence encodes CASSHRGATGANVLTF.

This clone was seen just once. The V and J genes are TRBV27 and TRBJ2-5; D possibly corresponds to TRBD2 (7 bases). CDR1 MNHEY and CDR2 SMNVEV come from the germline V gene (reference sequence). This CDR3 contains 13 residues. V shed 3 bases and J shed 4 bases, with 9 bases lying between them. This CDR3 reads CASSLRGGETQYF. The CDR3, as DNA: TGTGCCAGCAGTTTGAGGGGGGGAGAGACCCAGTACTTC.

The rearrangement links TRBV7-2 to TRBJ1-6; maybe TRBD1 (5 bases). The ends were cut back, 5 bases at V and 5 bases at J, with 16 bases in the middle. This CDR3 is built from 16 residues. Germline V gives CDR1 SGHTA, CDR2 FQGNSA. In DNA form, the CDR3 reads TGTGCCAGCAGCATAGGGCGGGGCCGTAATAATTCACCCCTCCACTTT. Protein: CASSIGRGRNNSPLHF.

The chain combines TRBV11-3 with TRBJ2-2, with D possibly TRBD1 on 6 matching bases. CDR3 size: 14 residues. Trimming left V 0 bases short and J 7 bases short, with 9 bases between. Germline loops: CDR1 SGHNT, CDR2 YENEEA. The CDR3 spells CASSLETGRGELFF. For the CDR3, the DNA is TGTGCCAGCAGCTTAGAAACAGGGCGCGGGGAGCTGTTTTTT.

J is TRBJ1-2 and V is TRBV19; D gene ambiguous. From germline, CDR1 is LNHDA and CDR2 SQIVND (reference sequence). The CDR3 runs 15 residues. V gave up 7 bases and J gave up 4 bases, with 19 bases separating them. CDR3 nucleotide sequence: TGTGCCAGTAATAACATTGGCCTTGGCGGCTATGGCTACACCTTC. It yields the protein CASNNIGLGGYGYTF.

This clone was counted between two and nine times. The chain is built from TRBV6-5 and TRBJ1-1; D is undetermined. V shed 4 bases and J shed 4 bases, with 10 bases lying between them. The germline V gene encodes CDR1 MNHEY and CDR2 SVGAGI. The CDR3 runs 13 residues. The CDR3 DNA follows: TGTGCCAGCAGTTTAGAAGGGTTCACTGAAGCTTTCTTT. This translates into CASSLEGFTEAFF.

The chain carries TRBV4-1 and TRBJ1-2, with TRBD1 matching 8 bases. This CDR3 contains 14 residues. V trimming: 3 bases; J trimming: 3 bases; junction bases outside the gene matches: 3. CDR1 and CDR2 from the germline V gene are MGHRA and YSYEKL. The DNA for the CDR3 is TGCGCCAGCAGCCAGCCGGGACAGGACTATGGCTACACCTTC. Residues: CASSQPGQDYGYTF.

The chain combines TRBV7-2 with TRBJ1-5; a possible D gene is TRBD1 (5 bases). V gave up 3 bases and J gave up 2 bases, with 14 bases separating them. Germline lookup yields CDR1 SGHTA and CDR2 FQGNSA. The CDR3 spans 16 residues. The CDR3 sequence is CASSLGGGWGNQPQHF. The DNA for the CDR3 is TGTGCCAGCAGCTTGGGTGGGGGATGGGGCAATCAGCCCCAGCATTTT.

The chain recombines TRBV30 with TRBJ2-5; D not resolved. Between the trimmed V and J ends, which lost 4 bases and 2 bases, there was a span of 8 bases. Germline V lookup: CDR1 GTSNPN, CDR2 SVGIG (reference sequence). The CDR3 loop spans 12 amino acids. DNA for the CDR3: TGTGCCTGGACAGGTGGTCAAGAGACCCAGTACTTC. The encoded protein is CAWTGGQETQYF. The full variable domain, rest sourced from reference TRBV30 and TRBJ2-5, is SQTIHQWPATLVQPVGSPLSLECTVEGTSNPNLYWYRQAAGRGLQLLFYSVGIGQISSEVPQNLSASRPQDRQFILSSKKLLLSDSGFYLCAWTGGQETQYFGPGTRLLVL.

This clone was detected once. This CDR3 is CASSPRTGEGTGELFF. Here the CDR3 DNA reads TGTGCCAGCAGCCCGAGGACAGGGGAAGGAACCGGGGAGCTGTTTTTT. The chain uses TRBV11-3 and TRBJ2-2, with 9 nucleotides matching TRBD1. V shed 5 bases and J 5 bases; nucleotides not matched to a gene: 9. The germline V gene encodes CDR1 SGHNT and CDR2 YENEEA. The CDR3 spans 16 residues.

V and J are TRBV7-2 and TRBJ2-2; weak D call: TRBD2 (6 bases). The V and J ends lost 4 bases and 3 bases respectively, with 12 bases between them. Germline V gives CDR1 SGHTA, CDR2 FQGNSA. CDR3 size: 15 residues. Written as DNA, the CDR3 is TGTGCCAGCAGCTCGGAGGGTTTACACACCGGGGAGCTGTTTTTT. This encodes CASSSEGLHTGELFF.

This clone has only a few counts. The CDR3 is CASSSNTEAFF. CDR3 sequence (DNA): TGTGCCAGCAGTTCCAACACTGAAGCTTTCTTT. V is TRBV28 and J is TRBJ1-1; D is unclear. V was cut by 4 bases and J by 2 bases, with 2 bases left in between. The CDR3 runs 11 residues. The germline V gene has CDR1 MDHEN and CDR2 SYDVKM.

The CDR3 region has the DNA TGTGCCAGCAGCGCTACTAGCGGTAACACCGGGGAGCTGTTTTTT. It codes for CASSATSGNTGELFF. V usage is TRBV11-2 and J usage is TRBJ2-2; 8 bases are shared with TRBD2. Germline CDR1 and CDR2: SGHAT and FQNNGV. The junction had 4 bases not matched to a gene; V was cut back by 5 bases and J by 2 bases. The CDR3 totals 15 residues.

The CDR3 region is CASSLGQGFYNSPLHF. The CDR3 DNA follows: TGTGCCAGCAGCCTGGGACAGGGCTTCTATAATTCACCCCTCCACTTT. The chain combines TRBV7-9 with TRBJ1-6; 9 positions agree with TRBD1. V lost 5 bases and J lost 3; bases outside the gene matches: 5. CDR3 length: 16 residues. Per the germline V gene, CDR1 is SEHNR and CDR2 is FQNEAQ (reference sequence).

CDR3 region: CASSDSSGGDTQYF. DNA for the CDR3: TGTGCCAGCAGTGACTCTAGCGGGGGAGATACGCAGTATTTT. V is TRBV6-4 and J is TRBJ2-3; TRBD2 matches 9 bases. Germline loops: CDR1 MRHNA, CDR2 SNTAGT. This CDR3 has 14 residues. With V trimmed by 0 bases and J by 5 bases, 0 bases remained unmatched.

V and J are TRBV7-2 and TRBJ1-5, with D unresolved. There are 15 residues in the CDR3. V lost 1 base, J lost 2 bases, and 9 bases lay in between. In germline, CDR1 is SGHTA, CDR2 FQGNSA. As DNA, the CDR3 is TGTGCCAGCAGCTTAGACCTATGGGGCAATCAGCCCCAGCATTTT. As protein: CASSLDLWGNQPQHF.

The chain couples TRBV10-3 to TRBJ1-1; D is perhaps TRBD1 (6 bases). The germline V gene encodes CDR1 ENHRY and CDR2 SYGVKD. Trimming stripped 0 bases from V and 5 bases from J, with 13 bases between. The CDR3 length is 15 residues. CDR3 region: CAISESGGLETEAFF. The CDR3 DNA sequence: TGTGCCATCAGTGAGTCTGGGGGGCTAGAGACTGAAGCTTTCTTT.